The T cell receptor (beta chain) described here comes from a study of response to subunit inactivated influenza vaccine. This clonotype was observed a few times. Each CDR3 protein gets one entry after TCRdb re-called the RT-PCR reads with MiXCR. The sample records about 780,000 distinct CDR3 sequences, about 18% being singletons. The CDR3 has 14 amino acids. In germline, CDR1 is SGDLS, CDR2 YYNGEE. Deletions cut 2 bases from V and 1 base from J, with 10 bases between. This chain links TRBV9 with TRBJ2-7; perhaps TRBD2 as D (6 bases). Specimen: PBMCs from blood, collected roughly 5 days after vaccination. The sequence was collected from a man aged 45-65 years who received an inactivated influenza vaccine. CDR3 region: CASSVSSGSYEQYF. The CDR3 bases are TGTGCCAGCAGCGTCAGTAGCGGATCCTACGAGCAGTACTTC.